These T cell receptor beta chains were read from a single sample in a study of OX40 agonist ivuxolimab in advanced cancers. Data came from immunoSEQ multiplex PCR; TCRdb stores just in-frame clones and leaves some out. The sample has 45,000 to 60,000 clones, about four fifths seen once. Sequenced material: CD4+ or CD8+ T cells sorted from blood, taken in a trial of the OX40 agonist ivuxolimab. The receptors shown here come from an adult with an advanced solid tumor such as melanoma, head and neck, liver or kidney cancer. Both conserved end residues are part of each CDR3. A D gene is named only where the DNA matches it firmly. The size of a clone is reported for some rows only, either as once, few or many, or as a class for expanded clones.

V	J	size	D	DNA	CDR3
TRBV7-2	TRBJ2-3	.	.	TGTGCCAGCAGCTTAGCTCCTACGCAGTATTTT	CASSLAPTQYF
TRBV29-1	TRBJ2-1	.	.	TGCAGCGTTGAATCCGGGCCCTCCTACAATGAGCAGTTCTTC	CSVESGPSYNEQFF
TRBV6-5	TRBJ2-3	.	.	TGTGCCGCCCGGGGGTTTGGCACAGATACGCAGTATTTT	CAARGFGTDTQYF
TRBV7-2	TRBJ2-7	once	.	TGTGCCAGCAGCTTAGGGTTGCCCCATACCTACGAGCAGTACTTC	CASSLGLPHTYEQYF
TRBV30	TRBJ2-3	.	TRBD1	TGTGCCTGGAGTACACAGGGGGCAGATACGCAGTATTTT	CAWSTQGADTQYF
TRBV6-1	TRBJ2-1	.	TRBD1	TGTGCCAGCGCTCTGGACAGGGGCGATGAGCAGTTCTTC	CASALDRGDEQFF
TRBV9	TRBJ2-1	.	TRBD2	TGTGCCAGCAGCGCACTGACTCGGGGGGATGAGCAGTTCTTC	CASSALTRGDEQFF
TRBV27	TRBJ2-7	once	.	TGTGCCAGCAGGCTGCGTTGGGCCGTGGACTACGAGCAGTACTTC	CASRLRWAVDYEQYF
TRBV7-3	TRBJ2-1	few	.	TGTGCCAGCAGCTTATACGCAGGCTACAATGAGCAGTTCTTC	CASSLYAGYNEQFF
TRBV6-5	TRBJ1-4	.	TRBD1	TGTGCCAGCAGGACAGGGGGGAATAATGAAAAACTGTTTTTT	CASRTGGNNEKLFF
TRBV9	TRBJ2-1	.	TRBD1	TGTGCCAGGGAAACACAGGGGGACAATGAGCAGTTCTTC	CARETQGDNEQFF
TRBV6-6	TRBJ1-5	.	.	TGTGCCAGCAGTTACTCGTCCCAGAACAATCAGCCCCAGCATTTT	CASSYSSQNNQPQHF
TRBV11-3	TRBJ2-4	.	.	TGTGCCAGCAGCTGGGCTGGGGCAGTTGACATTCAGTACTTC	CASSWAGAVDIQYF
TRBV6-6	TRBJ2-2	.	TRBD1	TGTGCCAGCCGGGACAGAGTGAACACCGGGGAGCTGTTTTTT	CASRDRVNTGELFF
TRBV9	TRBJ1-6	.	TRBD1	TGTGCCAGCAGCAAAACAGGGGATAATTCACCCCTCCACTTT	CASSKTGDNSPLHF
TRBV7-6	TRBJ2-7	.	TRBD1	TGTGCCAGCAGCTTAGCCGGGACAGATGGATACGAGCAGTACTTC	CASSLAGTDGYEQYF
TRBV27	TRBJ1-5	.	.	TGTGCCAGCAGTCTTAGGACGACTCAGCCCCAGCATTTT	CASSLRTTQPQHF
TRBV6-1	TRBJ2-3	.	.	TGTGCCACCCTTCGAAGGGGTGCGGGGGATACGCAGTATTTT	CATLRRGAGDTQYF
TRBV5-4	TRBJ1-4	.	.	TGTGCCAGCAGCCTAGGGACAAATCCTAATGAAAAACTGTTTTTT	CASSLGTNPNEKLFF
TRBV15	TRBJ1-3	.	.	TGTGCCACCAGCACAGAAAACAGGGCATCGGGAAACACCATATATTTT	CATSTENRASGNTIYF
TRBV19	TRBJ1-2	.	.	TGTGCCAGTACGAGTATCGGGGGAATCGGTAACTATGGCTACACCTTC	CASTSIGGIGNYGYTF
TRBV12-5	TRBJ1-5	.	.	TGTGCTAGTGGTTTCACTGGACAGATCCTCAATCAGCCCCAGCATTTT	CASGFTGQILNQPQHF
TRBV11-2	TRBJ2-5	.	.	TGTGCCAGCAGCTTAGTCCAAGAGACCCAGTACTTC	CASSLVQETQYF
TRBV9	TRBJ2-7	.	TRBD1	TGTGCCAGCAGCGTAGGGAGACAGGGCGACGAGCAGTACTTC	CASSVGRQGDEQYF
TRBV29-1	TRBJ2-1	.	.	TGCAGCGTTGAGGGGACTTCTTACAATGAGCAGTTCTTC	CSVEGTSYNEQFF
TRBV5-6	TRBJ2-5	.	.	TGTGCCAGCAGCTTGCCGGGGACGTATCAAGAGACCCAGTACTTC	CASSLPGTYQETQYF
TRBV19	TRBJ2-5	.	TRBD1	TGTGCCAGTAGTATAGGAAGGCAGGGGGCAGAGACCCAGTACTTC	CASSIGRQGAETQYF
TRBV6-5	TRBJ1-1	once	.	TGTGCCAGCAGTTATACAGGGAACACTGAAGCTTTCTTT	CASSYTGNTEAFF
TRBV7-3	TRBJ1-1	medium-sized	TRBD1	TGTGCCAGCAGCCTAGACAGGGTGAACACTGAAGCTTTCTTT	CASSLDRVNTEAFF
TRBV4-3	TRBJ1-1	.	TRBD1	TGCGCCAGCAGCCCAGAACAGGGGAACAAAGCTTTCTTT	CASSPEQGNKAFF
TRBV7-6	TRBJ2-7	.	TRBD1	TGTGCCAGCAGCTTATCGCGACAGGGCGAGCAGTACTTC	CASSLSRQGEQYF
TRBV5-8	TRBJ2-7	.	.	TGTGCCAGCAGCTTGTATGCAGACTACTACGAGCAGTACTTC	CASSLYADYYEQYF
TRBV5-1	TRBJ1-1	few	.	TGCGCCAGCAGCTTGGTGGCGGACATGAACACTGAAGCTTTCTTT	CASSLVADMNTEAFF
TRBV12-5	TRBJ1-1	.	TRBD1	TGTGCTAGTGGTAAAATACAGGGGCCCACTGAAGCTTTCTTT	CASGKIQGPTEAFF
TRBV11-2	TRBJ1-2	.	TRBD1	TGTGCCAGCAGCTTAGTCCGAACAGGGGGTGGATATGGCTACACCTTC	CASSLVRTGGGYGYTF
TRBV29-1	TRBJ1-3	.	.	TGCAGCGCCGGGGATCACTCTGGAAACACCATATATTTT	CSAGDHSGNTIYF
TRBV7-2	TRBJ2-2	medium-sized	.	TGTGCCAGCACTGGGACGTCCACCGGGGAGCTGTTTTTT	CASTGTSTGELFF
TRBV6-6	TRBJ1-2	.	TRBD1	TGTGCCAGCAGTCCGGACAGGGCGGGCTATGGCTACACCTTC	CASSPDRAGYGYTF
TRBV27	TRBJ2-1	.	.	TGTGCCAGCAGACAAACAGGGGGGGCCTACAATGAGCAGTTCTTC	CASRQTGGAYNEQFF
TRBV14	TRBJ1-1	.	.	TGTGCCAGCAGCCGTCCAGGTACTAACACTGAAGCTTTCTTT	CASSRPGTNTEAFF
TRBV4-3	TRBJ2-3	.	TRBD2	TGCGCCAGCAGCCGGTCAGCGGGGGGGCAAGATACGCAGTATTTT	CASSRSAGGQDTQYF
TRBV2	TRBJ2-1	.	.	TGTGCCAGCAGTTCGACAGCTCAAAGTGAGAATGAGCAGTTCTTC	CASSSTAQSENEQFF
TRBV2	TRBJ1-4	.	.	TGTGCCAGTGGGGGTAGGGGGATGGGTGAAAAACTGTTTTTT	CASGGRGMGEKLFF
TRBV6-6	TRBJ2-1	.	.	TGTGCCAGCAGTCCTACTACTTACAATGAGCAGTTCTTC	CASSPTTYNEQFF
TRBV7-4	TRBJ2-7	.	.	TGTGCCATTACGACCTGCGAGCAGTACTTC	CAITTCEQYF
TRBV5-6	TRBJ2-7	.	TRBD1	TGTGCCAGCAGCTTGGCGGGACAGGGGAGATCCTACGAGCAGTACTTC	CASSLAGQGRSYEQYF
TRBV7-6	TRBJ2-2	.	TRBD2	TGTGCCAGCAGTCAAAGCGGGAGGATGGCCGGGGAGCTGTTTTTT	CASSQSGRMAGELFF
TRBV19	TRBJ1-1	.	.	TGTGCCAGTAGTATTTCAGGGAGGAACACTGAAGCTTTCTTT	CASSISGRNTEAFF
TRBV28	TRBJ1-5	.	.	TGTGCCAGCAGTTTAGGGGACGGAATACGGCCCCAGCATTTT	CASSLGDGIRPQHF
TRBV4-2	TRBJ1-2	.	.	TGTGCCAGCAGCCAAGGGGTTGCAGCGGGAAACTATGGCTACACCTTC	CASSQGVAAGNYGYTF
TRBV30	TRBJ2-1	few	.	TGTGCCTGGAAGGGAAATAGCAATGAGCAGTTCTTC	CAWKGNSNEQFF
TRBV6-5	TRBJ1-3	.	TRBD1	TGTGCCAGCAGAGAAACAGGGGGAATGGGCACCATATATTTT	CASRETGGMGTIYF
TRBV5-1	TRBJ2-7	.	TRBD1	TGCGCCAGCAGTCGGGGACAGGGAGGGTCCTACGAGCAGTACTTC	CASSRGQGGSYEQYF
TRBV7-2	TRBJ2-7	.	TRBD1	TGTGCCAGCAGCTTAGCGACAGGGGATAACTACGAGCAGTACTTC	CASSLATGDNYEQYF
TRBV30	TRBJ1-2	.	.	TGTGCCTGCGGGGGGATTGGCTACACCTTC	CACGGIGYTF